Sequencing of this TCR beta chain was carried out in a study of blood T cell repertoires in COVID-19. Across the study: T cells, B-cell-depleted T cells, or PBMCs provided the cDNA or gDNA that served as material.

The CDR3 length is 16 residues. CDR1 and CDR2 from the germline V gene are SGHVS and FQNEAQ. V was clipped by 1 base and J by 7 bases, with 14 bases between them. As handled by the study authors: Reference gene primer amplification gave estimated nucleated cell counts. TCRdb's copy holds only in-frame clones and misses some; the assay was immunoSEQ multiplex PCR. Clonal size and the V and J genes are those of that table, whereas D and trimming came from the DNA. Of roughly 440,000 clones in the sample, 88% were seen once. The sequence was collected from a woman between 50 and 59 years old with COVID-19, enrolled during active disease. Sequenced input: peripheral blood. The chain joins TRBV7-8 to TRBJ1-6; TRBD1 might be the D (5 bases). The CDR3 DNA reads TGTGCCAGCAGCTTAGAGGTCCAGGGTGGGAATTCACCCCTCCACTTT. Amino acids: CASSLEVQGGNSPLHF.